This T cell receptor (beta chain) was sequenced in a study of OX40 agonist ivuxolimab in advanced cancers. Measured with immunoSEQ multiplex PCR; TCRdb has only the in-frame clones, and not every one. The sample has tens of thousands of clones, 85% to 90% seen once; the top ten hold 10% to 13%. Germline CDR1 reads LGHNT; CDR2 reads FRNRAP. The CDR3 length is 17 residues. V lost 0 bases, J lost 0 bases, and 12 bases lay in between. The specimen comprised CD4+ or CD8+ T cells sorted from blood, sampled in a trial of the OX40 agonist ivuxolimab. The TCR comes from an adult with an advanced solid tumor such as melanoma, head and neck, liver or kidney cancer. The J gene is TRBJ1-3, the V gene TRBV12-5; unclear D gene. Written as DNA, the CDR3 is TGTGCTAGTGGTTTGGTTCTGGCACCGAGCTCTGGAAACACCATATATTTT. Its protein is CASGLVLAPSSGNTIYF.